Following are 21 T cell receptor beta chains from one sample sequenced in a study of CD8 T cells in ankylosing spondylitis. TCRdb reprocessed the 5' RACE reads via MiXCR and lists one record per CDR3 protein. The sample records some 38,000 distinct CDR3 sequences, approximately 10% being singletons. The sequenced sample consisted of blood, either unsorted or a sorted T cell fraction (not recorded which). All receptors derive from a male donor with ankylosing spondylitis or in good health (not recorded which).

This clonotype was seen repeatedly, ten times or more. The DNA for the CDR3 is TGTGCCATCAAATTAGCGACCGGGGAGCTGTTTTTT. Protein product: CAIKLATGELFF. The chain links TRBV10-3 to TRBJ2-2, with D possibly being TRBD2 (5 bases). The CDR3 has 12 residues. Germline CDR1 reads ENHRY; CDR2 reads SYGVKD. V was clipped by 7 bases and J by 5 bases, with 8 bases between them.

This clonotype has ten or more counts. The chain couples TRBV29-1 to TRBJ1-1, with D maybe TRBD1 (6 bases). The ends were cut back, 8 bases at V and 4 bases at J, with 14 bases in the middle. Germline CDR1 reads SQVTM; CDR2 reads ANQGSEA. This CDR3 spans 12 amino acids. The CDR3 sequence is CSSVQGGTEAFF. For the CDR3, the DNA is TGCAGCTCAGTACAAGGGGGCACTGAAGCTTTCTTT.

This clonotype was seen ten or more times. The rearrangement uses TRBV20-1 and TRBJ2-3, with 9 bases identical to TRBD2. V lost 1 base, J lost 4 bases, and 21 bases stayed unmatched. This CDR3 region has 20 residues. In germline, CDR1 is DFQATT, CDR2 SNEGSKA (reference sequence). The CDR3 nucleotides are TGCAGTGCTAGAGGCCTCCGTGGTGGAATAGCGGGAGAACGTTCAGATACGCAGTATTTT. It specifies CSARGLRGGIAGERSDTQYF.

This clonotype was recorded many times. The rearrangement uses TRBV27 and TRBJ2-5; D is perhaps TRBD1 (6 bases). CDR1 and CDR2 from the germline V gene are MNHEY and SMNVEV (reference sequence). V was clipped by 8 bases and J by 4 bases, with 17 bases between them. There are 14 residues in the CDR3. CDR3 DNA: TGTGCCAGCGGGCCCACAGGGACGTTAGAGACCCAGTACTTC. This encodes CASGPTGTLETQYF.

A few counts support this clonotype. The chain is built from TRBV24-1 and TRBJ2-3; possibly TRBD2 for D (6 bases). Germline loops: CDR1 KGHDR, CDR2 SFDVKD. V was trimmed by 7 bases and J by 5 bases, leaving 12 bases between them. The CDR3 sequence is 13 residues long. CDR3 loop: CATRMGGLDTQYF. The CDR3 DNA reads TGTGCCACCAGAATGGGAGGATTAGATACGCAGTATTTT.

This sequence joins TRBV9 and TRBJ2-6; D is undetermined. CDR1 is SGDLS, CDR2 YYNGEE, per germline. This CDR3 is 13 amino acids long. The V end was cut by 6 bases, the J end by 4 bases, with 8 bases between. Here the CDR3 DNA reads TGTGCCAGCATACAGCCCGGGGCCAACGTCCTGACTTTC. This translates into CASIQPGANVLTF.

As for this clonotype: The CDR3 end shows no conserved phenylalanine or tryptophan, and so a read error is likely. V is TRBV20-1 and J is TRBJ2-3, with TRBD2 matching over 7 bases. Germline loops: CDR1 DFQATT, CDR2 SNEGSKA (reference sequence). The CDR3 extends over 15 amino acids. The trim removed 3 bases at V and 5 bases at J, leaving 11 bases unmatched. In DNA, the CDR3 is TGCAGTGCTAGTTGGCGGGAGCGGGGTAGAGATACGCAGTATTAT. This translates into CSASWRERGRDTQYY.

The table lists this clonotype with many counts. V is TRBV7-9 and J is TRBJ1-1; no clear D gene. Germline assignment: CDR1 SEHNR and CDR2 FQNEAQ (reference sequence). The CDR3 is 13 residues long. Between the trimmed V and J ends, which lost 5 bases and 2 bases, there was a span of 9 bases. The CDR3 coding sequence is TGTGCCAGCAGCCTCGACTTAAACACTGAAGCTTTCTTT. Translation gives CASSLDLNTEAFF.

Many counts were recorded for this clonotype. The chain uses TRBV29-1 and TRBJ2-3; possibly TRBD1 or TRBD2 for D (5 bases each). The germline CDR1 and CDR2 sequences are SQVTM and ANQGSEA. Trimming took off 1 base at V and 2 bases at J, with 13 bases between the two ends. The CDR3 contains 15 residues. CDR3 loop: CSVEGGRPATDTQYF. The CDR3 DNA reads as TGCAGCGTTGAAGGGGGACGCCCGGCCACAGATACGCAGTATTTT.

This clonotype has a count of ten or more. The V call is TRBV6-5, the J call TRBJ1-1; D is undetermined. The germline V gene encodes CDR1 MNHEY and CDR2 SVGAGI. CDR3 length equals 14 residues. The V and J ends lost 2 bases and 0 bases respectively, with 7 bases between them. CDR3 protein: CASSYHAVNTEAFF. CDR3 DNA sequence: TGTGCCAGCAGTTACCACGCGGTGAACACTGAAGCTTTCTTT.

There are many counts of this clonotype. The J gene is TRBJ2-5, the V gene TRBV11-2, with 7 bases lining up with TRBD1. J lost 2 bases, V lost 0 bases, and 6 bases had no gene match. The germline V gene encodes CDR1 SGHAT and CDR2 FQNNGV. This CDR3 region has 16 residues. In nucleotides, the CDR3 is TGTGCCAGCAGCTTAGACGAGACAGGGTTACAAGAGACCCAGTACTTC. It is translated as CASSLDETGLQETQYF. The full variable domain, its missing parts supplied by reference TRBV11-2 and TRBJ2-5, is EAGVAQSPRYKIIEKRQSVAFWCNPISGHATLYWYQQILGQGPKLLIQFQNNGVVDDSQLPKDRFSAERLKGVDSTLKIQPAKLEDSAVYLCASSLDETGLQETQYFGPGTRLLVL.

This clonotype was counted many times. Here the CDR3 DNA reads TGTGCCAGCAGCCGTGAAAGGGCAGGCTCCTACAATGAGCAGTTCTTC. The encoded protein is CASSRERAGSYNEQFF. J is TRBJ2-1 and V is TRBV6-2 or TRBV6-3; D is ambiguous. Germline CDR1 MNHEY, CDR2 SVGEGT. The CDR3 runs to 16 residues. V was pared by 6 bases and J by 0 bases, with 15 bases between.

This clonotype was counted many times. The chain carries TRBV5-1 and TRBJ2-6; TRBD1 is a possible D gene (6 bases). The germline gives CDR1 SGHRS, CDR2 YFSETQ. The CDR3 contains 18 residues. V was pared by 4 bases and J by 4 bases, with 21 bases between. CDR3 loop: CASSQDRALVWGANVLTF. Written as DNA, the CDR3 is TGCGCCAGCAGCCAGGACAGAGCTCTGGTTTGGGGGGCCAACGTCCTGACTTTC.

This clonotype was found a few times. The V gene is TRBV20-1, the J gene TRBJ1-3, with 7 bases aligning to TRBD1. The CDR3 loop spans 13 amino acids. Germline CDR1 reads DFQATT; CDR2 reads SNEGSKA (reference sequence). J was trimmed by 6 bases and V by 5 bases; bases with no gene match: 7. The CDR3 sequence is CSADRDSQNTIYF. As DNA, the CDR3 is TGCAGTGCTGACCGGGACAGTCAAAACACCATATATTTT.

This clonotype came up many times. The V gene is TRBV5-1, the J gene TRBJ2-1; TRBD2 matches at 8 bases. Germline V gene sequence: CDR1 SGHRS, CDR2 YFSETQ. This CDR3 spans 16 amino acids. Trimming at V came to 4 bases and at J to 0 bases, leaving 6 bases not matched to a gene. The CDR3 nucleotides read TGCGCCAGCAGCATGGGCGGGACTAGCTCCTACAATGAGCAGTTCTTC. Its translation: CASSMGGTSSYNEQFF. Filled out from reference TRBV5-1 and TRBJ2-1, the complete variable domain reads KAGVTQTPRYLIKTRGQQVTLSCSPISGHRSVSWYQQTPGQGLQFLFEYFSETQRNKGNFPGRFSGRQFSNSRSEMNVSTLELGDSALYLCASSMGGTSSYNEQFFGPGTRLTVL.

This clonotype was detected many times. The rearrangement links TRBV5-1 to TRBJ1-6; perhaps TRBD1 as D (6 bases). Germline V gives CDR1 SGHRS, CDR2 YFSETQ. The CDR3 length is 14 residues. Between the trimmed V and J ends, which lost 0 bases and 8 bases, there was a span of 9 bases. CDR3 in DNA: TGCGCCAGCAGCTTGGACAGGGTGGATTCACCCCTCCACTTT. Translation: CASSLDRVDSPLHF.

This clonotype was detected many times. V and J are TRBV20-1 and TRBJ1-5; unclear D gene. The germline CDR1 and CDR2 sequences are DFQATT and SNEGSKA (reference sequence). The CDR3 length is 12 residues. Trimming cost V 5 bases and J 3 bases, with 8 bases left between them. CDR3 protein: CSASRINQPQHF. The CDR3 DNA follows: TGCAGTGCTTCTAGGATCAATCAGCCCCAGCATTTT.

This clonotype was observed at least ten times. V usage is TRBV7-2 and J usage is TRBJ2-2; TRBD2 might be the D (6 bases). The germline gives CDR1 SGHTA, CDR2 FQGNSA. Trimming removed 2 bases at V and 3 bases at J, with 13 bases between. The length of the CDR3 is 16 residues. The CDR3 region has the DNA TGTGCCAGCAGCTTACGGGAGCTTTGGGACACCGGGGAGCTGTTTTTT. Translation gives CASSLRELWDTGELFF. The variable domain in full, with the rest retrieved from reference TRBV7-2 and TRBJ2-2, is GAGVSQSPSNKVTEKGKDVELRCDPISGHTALYWYRQSLGQGLEFLIYFQGNSAPDKSGLPSDRFSAERTGGSVSTLTIQRTQQEDSAVYLCASSLRELWDTGELFFGEGSRLTVL.

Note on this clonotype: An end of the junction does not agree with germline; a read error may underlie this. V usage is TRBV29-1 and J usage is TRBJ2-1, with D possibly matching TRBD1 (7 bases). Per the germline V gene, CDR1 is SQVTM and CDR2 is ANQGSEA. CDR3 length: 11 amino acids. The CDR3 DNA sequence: TGCAGCGTTGCCGGGGGACAGTACACCCTCTTC. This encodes CSVAGGQYTLF.

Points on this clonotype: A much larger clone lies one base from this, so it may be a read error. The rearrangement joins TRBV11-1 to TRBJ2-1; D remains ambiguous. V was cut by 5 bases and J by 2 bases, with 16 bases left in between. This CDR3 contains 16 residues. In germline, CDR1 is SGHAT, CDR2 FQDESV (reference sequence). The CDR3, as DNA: TGTGCCAGCAGCCTCCGTCCTTTCCCTGCCTACAATGAGCAGTTCTTC. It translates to CASSLRPFPAYNEQFF.

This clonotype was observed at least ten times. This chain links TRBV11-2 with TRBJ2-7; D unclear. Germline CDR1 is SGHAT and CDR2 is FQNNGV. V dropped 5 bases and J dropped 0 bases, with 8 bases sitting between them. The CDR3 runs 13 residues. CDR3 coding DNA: TGTGCCAGCAGCAACCCAAGCTCCTACGAGCAGTACTTC. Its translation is CASSNPSSYEQYF.